This T cell receptor (beta chain) originates from a study of beta chain features in type 1 diabetes. Regarding the study as a whole: Sampled from patients, naive, central memory and Treg TCRB repertoires appeared more similar than those sampled from healthy donors. Type 1 diabetes patients had TCRB CDR3s that were shorter (moderately but significantly so) in all four CD4+ subsets.

V lost 0 bases and J 0 bases, leaving 21 bases between the germline ends. The CDR3 spans 21 residues. Germline CDR1 and CDR2: LGHNA and YNFKEQ. The investigators reverse transcribed all of the isolated RNA, so they sequenced expressed TCRB transcripts. TCRdb keeps only in-frame clones here, not all; method: immunoSEQ multiplex PCR. The table lists 600,000 or so clones, around 12% of them singletons. For this clone: Its target is unknown.

The sample consisted of naive CD4+ T cells from blood. The V call is TRBV4-2, the J call TRBJ1-6; no clear D gene. This receptor was taken from a man aged 30 to 45 with type 1 diabetes. The CDR3 sequence is CASSQDRDGVGVGSYNSPLHF. The DNA of the CDR3 is TGTGCCAGCAGCCAAGATCGCGACGGGGTCGGTGTGGGCTCCTATAATTCACCCCTCCACTTT.